The rows below give T cell receptor beta chains drawn from one sample of a study of human T cells and chemical hapten exposure. TCRdb re-called the RACE reads through MiXCR, storing one row per CDR3 protein. The table shows 180,000 or so distinct CDR3 sequences, with about a fifth occurring only once. The sample was whole blood, taken in connection with sensitization to the hapten diphenylcyclopropenone (DPC). All receptors derive from a woman in her fifties or sixties with alopecia areata. Some clones in this sample may be carry-over from other donors' samples. Each CDR3 is given without its conserved first and last residue.

v_call: TRBV6-2/TRBV6-3
j_call: TRBJ1-5
cdr3_aa: ASSYYTGVGQPQH

v_call: TRBV20-1
j_call: TRBJ2-1
cdr3_aa: SASLGNEQF

v_call: TRBV5-1
j_call: TRBJ2-1
cdr3_aa: ASSSGQGAGNEQF

v_call: TRBV7-2
j_call: TRBJ1-2
cdr3_aa: ASRLQEGGYGYT

v_call: TRBV25-1
j_call: TRBJ1-2
cdr3_aa: ASSGTNSANYGYT

v_call: TRBV7-8
j_call: TRBJ2-2
cdr3_aa: ASSLPRLAYTGELF

v_call: TRBV11-2
j_call: TRBJ2-2
cdr3_aa: ASSTQGAANTGELF

v_call: TRBV5-1
j_call: TRBJ2-5
cdr3_aa: ASSTGLSYQETQY

v_call: TRBV11-2
j_call: TRBJ2-7
cdr3_aa: ASSLDRYGSGYEQY

v_call: TRBV4-2
j_call: TRBJ1-6
cdr3_aa: ASSQELGPGASPLH

v_call: TRBV7-9
j_call: TRBJ2-7
cdr3_aa: ASSLVGPLGGEQY

v_call: TRBV5-1
j_call: TRBJ1-2
cdr3_aa: VSRGRENYGYT

v_call: TRBV30
j_call: TRBJ2-5
cdr3_aa: AWSVRGRETQY

v_call: TRBV12-3/TRBV12-4
j_call: TRBJ2-7
cdr3_aa: ASSLTSGSLTYEQY

v_call: TRBV4-1
j_call: TRBJ2-1
cdr3_aa: ASSQDTLSSYNEQF

v_call: TRBV20-1
j_call: TRBJ2-1
cdr3_aa: SAIAGGPYNEQF

v_call: TRBV20-1
j_call: TRBJ1-5
cdr3_aa: SASSGQLNQPQH

v_call: TRBV6-5
j_call: TRBJ2-5
cdr3_aa: ASSFRDLGQETQY

v_call: TRBV20-1
j_call: TRBJ2-7
cdr3_aa: SARVDASGRGEQY

v_call: TRBV29-1
j_call: TRBJ2-1
cdr3_aa: SVEDIPQEQF

v_call: TRBV12-3/TRBV12-4
j_call: TRBJ1-4
cdr3_aa: ASSLNLGGEKLF

v_call: TRBV6-5
j_call: TRBJ1-6
cdr3_aa: ASRGTGASPLH

v_call: TRBV27
j_call: TRBJ1-1
cdr3_aa: ASSLLDKWDTEAF

v_call: TRBV6-5
j_call: TRBJ1-3
cdr3_aa: ASSYSSGVGNTIY

v_call: TRBV5-1
j_call: TRBJ2-7
cdr3_aa: ASSLANRNEQY

v_call: TRBV2
j_call: TRBJ2-7
cdr3_aa: ASRVTSGPTYEQY

v_call: TRBV3-1
j_call: TRBJ1-4
cdr3_aa: ASSQASRRGNEKLF

v_call: TRBV5-5
j_call: TRBJ2-6
cdr3_aa: ASSFLSSTGANVLT

v_call: TRBV6-2/TRBV6-3
j_call: TRBJ2-7
cdr3_aa: ASSQTGGRGEQY

v_call: TRBV11-3
j_call: TRBJ1-6
cdr3_aa: ASSSGQVPLVDSPLH

v_call: TRBV15
j_call: TRBJ2-3
cdr3_aa: ATSRDSWVSRDTQY

v_call: TRBV12-5
j_call: TRBJ2-1
cdr3_aa: ASGPGTTLNEQF

v_call: TRBV6-1
j_call: TRBJ2-1
cdr3_aa: ASRGQVYNEQF

v_call: TRBV11-1
j_call: TRBJ1-6
cdr3_aa: ASREDDWSSYNSPLH

v_call: TRBV5-1
j_call: TRBJ2-5
cdr3_aa: ASSFGQFQETQY

v_call: TRBV6-5
j_call: TRBJ1-5
cdr3_aa: ASKRQDNQPQH

v_call: TRBV7-2
j_call: TRBJ1-5
cdr3_aa: ASSSRTVSPNQPQH

v_call: TRBV7-2
j_call: TRBJ2-2
cdr3_aa: ASSLSNRAGELF

v_call: TRBV10-2
j_call: TRBJ2-1
cdr3_aa: ASKLGPVNEQF

v_call: TRBV11-1
j_call: TRBJ2-3
cdr3_aa: ASSWLTSGSTDTQY

v_call: TRBV7-2
j_call: TRBJ1-1
cdr3_aa: ASSSRSGASNTEAF

v_call: TRBV29-1
j_call: TRBJ2-3
cdr3_aa: SVDGQGTDTQY

v_call: TRBV29-1
j_call: TRBJ2-6
cdr3_aa: SVVVRSLSGANVLT

v_call: TRBV5-1
j_call: TRBJ2-7
cdr3_aa: ASSLAGTGFNEQY

v_call: TRBV18
j_call: TRBJ2-4
cdr3_aa: ASSPPLSQAKNIQY